The sample holds many counts of the clone carrying this T cell receptor beta chain. The antigen is not known. This entry belongs to a study of T cells in Graves' hyperthyroidism and ophthalmopathy. The study's findings and limits: Stable hyperthyroidism and ophthalmopathy were separated using 13 V-J signatures.

Amplified TCR beta CDR3 regions came from RNA transcripts. First-round RT-PCR targeting the TCR CDR3 was performed with the HTBI primer set. TCRdb called the multiplex PCR reads again in MiXCR, with one record for every CDR3 protein. The sample consists of about 400,000 distinct CDR3 sequences, approximately 14% of them appearing once. Germline V gene lookup returns CDR1 SGHRS and CDR2 YFSETQ. This CDR3 comprises 19 residues. Unmatched junction bases numbered 22, after V lost 4 bases and J lost 6 bases. Patients between 18 and 65 years old had hyperthyroidism, newly diagnosed and lasting under 2 months. Uncontrolled infection, other autoimmune disease, pregnancy or lactation led to exclusion.

The chain recombines TRBV5-1 with TRBJ2-3, with 8 bases fitting TRBD2. The sequence was collected from a woman aged 18-29 years with Graves' hyperthyroidism that later progressed to Graves' ophthalmopathy. What was sequenced was blood. Here the CDR3 reads CASSLLFTAGTSRVDTQYF. The CDR3 bases are TGCGCCAGCAGCCTTCTTTTCACGGCCGGGACTAGTCGAGTGGATACGCAGTATTTT. The variable domain in full, with the rest retrieved from reference TRBV5-1 and TRBJ2-3, is KAGVTQTPRYLIKTRGQQVTLSCSPISGHRSVSWYQQTPGQGLQFLFEYFSETQRNKGNFPGRFSGRQFSNSRSEMNVSTLELGDSALYLCASSLLFTAGTSRVDTQYFGPGTRLTVL.